Below, 18 T cell receptor beta chains from the same sample are listed, as sequenced in a study of blood T cell repertoires in COVID-19. The protocol was immunoSEQ multiplex PCR, while the TCRdb copy is restricted to in-frame clones and leaves out a portion. The sample has about 270,000 clones; roughly 79% are singletons. Material: peripheral blood. The receptors here all came from a woman aged 60 to 75 with active or convalescent COVID-19.

This clone was observed a few times. The gene calls are TRBV19 and TRBJ1-6; 7 positions agree with TRBD1. Germline CDR1 LNHDA, CDR2 SQIVND (reference sequence). CDR3 length: 14 residues. The V and J ends lost 6 bases and 4 bases, in that order; junction bases with no gene match: 3. CDR3 residues: CASRGGQYNSPLHF. CDR3 nucleotides: TGTGCCAGTAGGGGGGGACAGTATAATTCACCCCTCCACTTT.

V gene TRBV29-1 combines with J gene TRBJ2-7; TRBD1 matches at 10 bases. The CDR3 spans 12 residues. V shed 7 bases and J 3 bases; nucleotides not matched to a gene: 3. Germline loops: CDR1 SQVTM, CDR2 ANQGSEA. The CDR3 protein is CSGGTGDYEQYF. Here the CDR3 DNA reads TGCAGCGGGGGGACAGGGGACTACGAGCAGTACTTC.

This rearrangement joins TRBV7-8 to TRBJ1-3; the match to TRBD1 covers 10 bases. The CDR3 is made up of 16 amino acids. Germline CDR1 is SGHVS and CDR2 is FQNEAQ. Losses at the gene ends were 0 bases for V and 5 bases for J; bases not matched to a gene: 4. The CDR3 DNA follows: TGTGCCAGCAGCTTAGCGGGACAGGGGATCAGAAACACCATATATTTT. It specifies CASSLAGQGIRNTIYF.

The chain couples TRBV7-6 to TRBJ2-1; TRBD2 agrees at 16 bases. The CDR3 is made up of 17 amino acids. In germline, CDR1 is SGHVS, CDR2 FNYEAQ. Germline trimming cut 6 bases from V and 6 bases from J; bases unmatched to any gene: 8. The CDR3 region is CASSSGLAGGDTNEQFF. DNA of the CDR3: TGTGCCAGCAGTTCGGGACTAGCGGGGGGGGATACCAATGAGCAGTTCTTC.

The CDR3 nucleotides read TGCGCCAGCAGCAGGTCGGCAGGGGCAATGAACACTGAAGCTTTCTTT. Amino acid sequence: CASSRSAGAMNTEAFF. This chain uses TRBV10-1 with TRBJ1-1, with D possibly matching TRBD1 (6 bases). V lost 6 bases and J lost 0, with 17 bases in between. CDR3 length: 16 residues. Germline V gene data show CDR1 as WNHNN and CDR2 as SYGVQD (reference sequence).

With regard to this clone: Other DNA sequences within the sample encode an identical CDR3. This chain connects TRBV5-1 to TRBJ2-2, with a tentative D call TRBD1 (6 bases). With 0 bases removed from V and 1 base from J, the gap between germline ends came to 7 bases. CDR1 and CDR2 from the germline V gene are SGHRS and YFSETQ. This CDR3 contains 15 residues. CDR3 protein: CASSLGGQNTGELFF. CDR3 DNA sequence: TGCGCCAGCAGCTTGGGGGGACAGAACACCGGGGAGCTGTTTTTT.

The rearrangement links TRBV20-1 to TRBJ2-5; TRBD2 agrees at 7 bases. Germline V CDR1 and CDR2: DFQATT, SNEGSKA (reference sequence). The CDR3 runs 11 residues. Germline trimming cut 7 bases from V and 7 bases from J; bases unmatched to any gene: 6. CDR3 sequence: CSVRLARTQYF. Here the CDR3 DNA reads TGCAGTGTCCGACTAGCCCGGACCCAGTACTTC.

V usage is TRBV15 and J usage is TRBJ2-7; D is undetermined. CDR1 is LNHNV and CDR2 is YYDKDF in the germline V gene (reference sequence). The V end lost 0 bases, the J end lost 3 bases, and 6 bases lay between the germline ends. The CDR3 totals 13 residues. CDR3 in DNA: TGTGCCACCAGCAGAGAGGCCTTCTACGAGCAGTACTTC. Residues: CATSREAFYEQYF. Full variable domain (rest looked up from reference TRBV15 and TRBJ2-7): DAMVIQNPRYQVTQFGKPVTLSCSQTLNHNVMYWYQQKSSQAPKLLFHYYDKDFNNEADTPDNFQSRRPNTSFCFLDIRSPGLGDTAMYLCATSREAFYEQYFGPGTRLTVT.

V is TRBV10-3 and J is TRBJ2-1; tentatively, D is TRBD2 (7 bases). Deletions cut 8 bases from V and 7 bases from J, with 15 bases between. From germline, CDR1 is ENHRY and CDR2 SYGVKD. The CDR3 contains 13 residues. CDR3 sequence: CAIGGDTENEQFF. The CDR3 nucleotides are TGTGCCATCGGGGGGGACACGGAGAATGAGCAGTTCTTC.

This clone occurred a few times. This chain connects TRBV10-3 to TRBJ2-5; 11 bases line up with TRBD1. This CDR3 has 16 residues. V dropped 7 bases and J dropped 4; count of bases not matched to a gene: 11. From germline, CDR1 is ENHRY and CDR2 SYGVKD. CDR3 nucleotides: TGTGCCATCAATAATCCACCGGGACAGGGGGGAGAGACCCAGTACTTC. This codes for CAINNPPGQGGETQYF.

The rearrangement joins TRBV11-2 to TRBJ2-3; 13 bases align to TRBD2. From germline, CDR1 is SGHAT and CDR2 FQNNGV. The junction had 6 bases not matched to a gene; V was cut back by 5 bases and J by 1 base. The CDR3 spans 17 residues. CDR3 bases: TGTGCCAGCAGCCCGTGGACTAGCGGGGGCCGCACAGATACGCAGTATTTT. This encodes CASSPWTSGGRTDTQYF.

The chain links TRBV7-2 to TRBJ1-2; D might be TRBD1 (6 bases). The CDR3 extends over 15 amino acids. V was clipped by 1 base and J by 2 bases, with 11 bases between them. Germline assignment: CDR1 SGHTA and CDR2 FQGNSA. The CDR3 loop is CASSLDGQKNYGYTF. CDR3 nucleotide sequence: TGTGCCAGCAGCTTAGACGGACAGAAGAACTATGGCTACACCTTC. The whole variable domain, filled in from reference TRBV7-2 and TRBJ1-2, reads GAGVSQSPSNKVTEKGKDVELRCDPISGHTALYWYRQSLGQGLEFLIYFQGNSAPDKSGLPSDRFSAERTGGSVSTLTIQRTQQEDSAVYLCASSLDGQKNYGYTFGSGTRLTVV.

The CDR3 loop reads CASSPGTLGFYGYTF. The CDR3 DNA follows: TGTGCCAGCAGTCCCGGGACATTAGGGTTCTATGGCTACACCTTC. The chain links TRBV27 to TRBJ1-2, with D perhaps matching TRBD1 (6 bases). Germline-derived CDR1 and CDR2 are MNHEY and SMNVEV (reference sequence). V was clipped by 5 bases and J by 4 bases, with 17 bases between them. The CDR3 has 15 amino acids.

J is TRBJ2-1 and V is TRBV2, with TRBD1 matching 11 bases. The J segment lost 7 bases and the V segment lost 11 bases, leaving 7 bases of the junction unmatched. CDR1 is SNHLY and CDR2 is FYNNEI in the germline V gene. The CDR3 loop spans 13 amino acids. CDR3 region: CAASGTGGNEQFF. DNA for the CDR3: TGTGCCGCCTCCGGGACAGGGGGAAATGAGCAGTTCTTC. Filled out from reference TRBV2 and TRBJ2-1, the complete variable domain reads EPEVTQTPSHQVTQMGQEVILRCVPISNHLYFYWYRQILGQKVEFLVSFYNNEISEKSEIFDDQFSVERPDGSNFTLKIRSTKLEDSAMYFCAASGTGGNEQFFGPGTRLTVL.

The chain has TRBV7-6 and TRBJ1-6; TRBD1 matches 7 bases. In germline, CDR1 is SGHVS, CDR2 FNYEAQ. The CDR3 runs to 16 residues. Germline trimming cut 5 bases from V and 7 bases from J; bases unmatched to any gene: 11. CDR3 coding DNA: TGTGCCAGCAGCCGGAGGATGACAGGGCTGAATTCACCCCTCCACTTT. Its translation: CASSRRMTGLNSPLHF.

This clone was recorded only once. This chain uses TRBV20-1 with TRBJ1-1; no reliable D call. The CDR3 totals 13 residues. With 3 bases removed from V and 1 base from J, the gap between germline ends came to 9 bases. Germline V gene lookup returns CDR1 DFQATT and CDR2 SNEGSKA (reference sequence). CDR3 sequence reads: CSASSETNTEAFF. The CDR3 DNA sequence: TGCAGTGCTAGTTCGGAGACGAACACTGAAGCTTTCTTT.

This rearrangement joins TRBV20-1 to TRBJ1-4; 9 nucleotides match TRBD1. Germline loops: CDR1 DFQATT, CDR2 SNEGSKA (reference sequence). V shed 6 bases, J shed 5 bases, and the junction held 13 bases outside the gene matches. This CDR3 region has 16 residues. The CDR3 reads CSASSAIGQGNEKLFF. The CDR3 coding sequence is TGCAGTGCCAGTTCCGCCATCGGACAGGGGAATGAAAAACTGTTTTTT.

This clone was counted once. The chain couples TRBV14 to TRBJ2-1, with 10 bases that match TRBD2. The CDR3 spans 16 residues. Germline V CDR1 and CDR2: SGHDN, FVKESK. J lost 8 bases, V lost 1 base, and 8 bases had no gene match. CDR3 loop: CASSQVRSSGGHEQFF. The CDR3 coding sequence is TGTGCCAGCAGCCAAGTCCGGTCTAGCGGGGGCCATGAGCAGTTCTTC.